A single sample gave rise to the 2 T cell receptor beta chains below, sequenced in a study of cytomegalovirus exposure and HLA in healthy donors. Vbeta (60) and Jbeta (13) primers were used in the PCR. The table came from immunoSEQ multiplex PCR; TCRdb's copy has only in-frame clones and leaves some out. The profile shows approximately 73,000 clones, roughly 79% of them singletons. Specimen: PBMCs. These receptors all stem from a woman in her thirties or forties in good health and CMV-seropositive.

The V call is TRBV20-1, the J call TRBJ1-2, with D unresolved. Germline V gives CDR1 DFQATT, CDR2 SNEGSKA (reference sequence). V shed 7 bases and J shed 7 bases, with 13 bases lying between them. The CDR3 is 11 residues long. DNA for the CDR3: TGCAGTGACGGTCCTATCTCTGGCTACACCTTC. It yields the protein CSDGPISGYTF.

The chain carries TRBV19 and TRBJ1-1; D unclear. CDR1 is LNHDA and CDR2 is SQIVND in the germline V gene (reference sequence). The CDR3 is 13 residues long. Between the trimmed V and J ends, which lost 6 bases and 3 bases, there was a span of 11 bases. CDR3 bases: TGTGCCAGTAGCATCAGGTTAGACACTGAAGCTTTCTTT. Its protein product is CASSIRLDTEAFF.